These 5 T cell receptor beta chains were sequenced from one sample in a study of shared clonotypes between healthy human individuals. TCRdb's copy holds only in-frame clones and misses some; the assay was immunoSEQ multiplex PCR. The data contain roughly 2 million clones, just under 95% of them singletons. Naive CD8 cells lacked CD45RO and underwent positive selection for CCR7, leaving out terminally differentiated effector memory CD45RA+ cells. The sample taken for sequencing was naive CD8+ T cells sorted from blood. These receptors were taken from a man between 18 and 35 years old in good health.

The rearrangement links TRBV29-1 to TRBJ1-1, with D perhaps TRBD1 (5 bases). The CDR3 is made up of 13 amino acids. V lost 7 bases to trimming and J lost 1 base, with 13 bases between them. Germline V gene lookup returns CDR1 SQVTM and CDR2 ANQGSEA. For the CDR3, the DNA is TGCAGCGCCCGGGACTCACCGAACACTGAAGCTTTCTTT. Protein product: CSARDSPNTEAFF.

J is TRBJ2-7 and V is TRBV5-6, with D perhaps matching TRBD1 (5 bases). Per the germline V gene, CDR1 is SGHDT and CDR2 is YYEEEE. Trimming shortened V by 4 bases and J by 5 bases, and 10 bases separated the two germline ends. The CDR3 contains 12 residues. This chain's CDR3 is CASSDDRNEQYF. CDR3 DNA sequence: TGTGCCAGCAGCGATGACAGAAACGAGCAGTACTTC. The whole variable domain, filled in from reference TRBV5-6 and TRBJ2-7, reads DAGVTQSPTHLIKTRGQQVTLRCSPKSGHDTVSWYQQALGQGPQFIFQYYEEEERQRGNFPDRFSGHQFPNYSSELNVNALLLGDSALYLCASSDDRNEQYFGPGTRLTVT.

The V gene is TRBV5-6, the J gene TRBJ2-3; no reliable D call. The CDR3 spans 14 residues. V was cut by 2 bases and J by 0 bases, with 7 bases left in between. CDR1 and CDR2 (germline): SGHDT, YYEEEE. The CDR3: CASSLGMSTDTQYF. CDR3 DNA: TGTGCCAGCAGCTTAGGGATGAGCACAGATACGCAGTATTTT.

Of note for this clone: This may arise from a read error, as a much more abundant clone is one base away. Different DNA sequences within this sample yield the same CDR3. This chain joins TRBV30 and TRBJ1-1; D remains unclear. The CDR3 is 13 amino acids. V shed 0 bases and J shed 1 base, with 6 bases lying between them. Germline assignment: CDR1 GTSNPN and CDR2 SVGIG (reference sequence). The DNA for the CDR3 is TGTGCCTGGAGTGTACTTAAGAACACTGAAGCTTTCTTT. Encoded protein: CAWSVLKNTEAFF.

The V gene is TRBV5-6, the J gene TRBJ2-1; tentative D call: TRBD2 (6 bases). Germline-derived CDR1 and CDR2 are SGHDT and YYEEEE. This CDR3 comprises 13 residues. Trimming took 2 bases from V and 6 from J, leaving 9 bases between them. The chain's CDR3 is CASSFGGANEQFF. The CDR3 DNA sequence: TGTGCCAGCAGCTTCGGGGGAGCCAATGAGCAGTTCTTC. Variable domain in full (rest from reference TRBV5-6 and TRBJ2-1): DAGVTQSPTHLIKTRGQQVTLRCSPKSGHDTVSWYQQALGQGPQFIFQYYEEEERQRGNFPDRFSGHQFPNYSSELNVNALLLGDSALYLCASSFGGANEQFFGPGTRLTVL.